The entry that follows covers one TCR beta chain sequence. The target antigen is unknown. Other DNA sequences of this sample code for an identical CDR3. Patients were all untreated before their thyroid surgery. Germline V gene lookup returns CDR1 MNHEY and CDR2 SMNVEV (reference sequence). CDR3 length equals 14 residues. V shed 3 bases, J shed 2 bases, and the junction held 4 bases outside the gene matches. Using MiXCR, TCRdb re-called clones from the PCR reads. The sample contains about 14,000 clones, around 4% of which appear only once. This entry belongs to a study of metastatic and nonmetastatic thyroid tumors. Study results and limitations: When malignant thyroid tumors were compared with benign nodules, TCR beta diversity was reportedly significantly higher in the malignant tumors. This held in both blood and tumor samples.

The sample consisted of tumor tissue. V gene TRBV27 combines with J gene TRBJ2-7; 7 bases are shared with TRBD1. The clonotype comes from a female donor with papillary thyroid cancer or a benign thyroid nodule (not recorded which). Some clones in this sample may be carry-over from other donors' samples. CDR3 residues: CASSFGDRPYEQYF. The DNA for the CDR3 is TGTGCCAGCAGTTTCGGGGACAGACCCTACGAGCAGTACTTC.